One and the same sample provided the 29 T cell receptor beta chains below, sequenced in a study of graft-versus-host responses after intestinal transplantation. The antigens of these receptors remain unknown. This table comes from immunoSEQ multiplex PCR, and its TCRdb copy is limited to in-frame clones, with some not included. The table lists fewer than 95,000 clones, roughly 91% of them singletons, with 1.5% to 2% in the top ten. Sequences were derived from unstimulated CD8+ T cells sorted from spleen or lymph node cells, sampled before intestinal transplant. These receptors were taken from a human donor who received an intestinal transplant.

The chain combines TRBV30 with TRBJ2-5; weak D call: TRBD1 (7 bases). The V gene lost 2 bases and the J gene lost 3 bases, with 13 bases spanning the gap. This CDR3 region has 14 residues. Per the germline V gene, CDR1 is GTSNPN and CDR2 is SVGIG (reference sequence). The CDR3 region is CAWSSGRGEETQYF. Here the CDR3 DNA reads TGTGCCTGGAGTTCGGGCAGGGGGGAAGAGACCCAGTACTTC.

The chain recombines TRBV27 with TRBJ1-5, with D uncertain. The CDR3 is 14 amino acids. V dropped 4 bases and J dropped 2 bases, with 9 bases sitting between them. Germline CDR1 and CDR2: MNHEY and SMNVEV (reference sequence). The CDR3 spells CASSSEVRNQPQHF. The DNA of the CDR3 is TGTGCCAGCAGTTCGGAGGTACGCAATCAGCCCCAGCATTTT.

The CDR3 region is CASSYSRNTEAFF. CDR3 nucleotides: TGTGCCAGCAGTTACTCGCGGAACACTGAAGCTTTCTTT. The J gene is TRBJ1-1, the V gene TRBV6-5; D is uncertain. Germline values: CDR1 MNHEY, CDR2 SVGAGI. The CDR3 contains 13 residues. The V end lost 0 bases, the J end lost 1 base, and 3 bases lay between the germline ends.

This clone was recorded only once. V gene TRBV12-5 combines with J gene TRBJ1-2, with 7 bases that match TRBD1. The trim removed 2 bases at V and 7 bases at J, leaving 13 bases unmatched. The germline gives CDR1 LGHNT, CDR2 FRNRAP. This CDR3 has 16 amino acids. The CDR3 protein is CASGLPATGRFFGYTF. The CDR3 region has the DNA TGTGCTAGTGGTTTGCCCGCGACAGGGCGGTTTTTTGGCTACACCTTC.

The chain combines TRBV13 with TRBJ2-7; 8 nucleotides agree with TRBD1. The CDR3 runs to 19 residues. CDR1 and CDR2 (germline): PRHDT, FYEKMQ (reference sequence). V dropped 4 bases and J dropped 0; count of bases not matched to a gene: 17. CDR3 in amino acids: CASSSRPDATGANSYEQYF. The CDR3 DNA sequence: TGTGCCAGCAGCTCCCGGCCCGACGCGACAGGGGCTAACTCCTACGAGCAGTACTTC.

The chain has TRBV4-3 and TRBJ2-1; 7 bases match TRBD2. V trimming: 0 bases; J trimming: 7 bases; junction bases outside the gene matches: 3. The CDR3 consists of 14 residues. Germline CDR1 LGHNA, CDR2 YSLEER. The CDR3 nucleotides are TGCGCCAGCAGCCAAGATTGGGGGGGAAATGAGCAGTTCTTC. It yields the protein CASSQDWGGNEQFF.

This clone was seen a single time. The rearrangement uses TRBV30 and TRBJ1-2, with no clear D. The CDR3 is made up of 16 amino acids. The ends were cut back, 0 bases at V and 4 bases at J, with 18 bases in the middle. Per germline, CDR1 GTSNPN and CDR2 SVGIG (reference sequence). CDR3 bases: TGTGCCTGGAGTGTACGAGGAGGGCCTTTTCTCTATGGCTACACCTTC. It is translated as CAWSVRGGPFLYGYTF.

CDR3 sequence (DNA): TGTGCCAGCAGCGAAATTGGACAGGGTGGTTCACCCCTCCACTTT. This translates into CASSEIGQGGSPLHF. The genes are TRBV9 and TRBJ1-6; 8 bases match TRBD1. V dropped 3 bases and J dropped 9; count of bases not matched to a gene: 8. The V gene's germline CDR1 is SGDLS and CDR2 YYNGEE. The CDR3 is 15 amino acids.

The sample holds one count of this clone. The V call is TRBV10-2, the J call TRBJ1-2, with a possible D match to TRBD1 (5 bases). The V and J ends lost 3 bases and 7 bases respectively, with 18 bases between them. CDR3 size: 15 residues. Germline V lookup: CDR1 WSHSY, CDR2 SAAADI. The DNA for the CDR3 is TGCGCCAGCAGTGACCCACCCAGCTCTAGGGGTGGCTACACCTTC. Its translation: CASSDPPSSRGGYTF.

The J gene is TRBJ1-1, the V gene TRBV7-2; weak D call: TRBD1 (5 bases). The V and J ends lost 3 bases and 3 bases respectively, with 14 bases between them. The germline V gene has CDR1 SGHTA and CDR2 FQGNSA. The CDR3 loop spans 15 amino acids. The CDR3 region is CASSFTYGGDTEAFF. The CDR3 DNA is TGTGCCAGCAGCTTTACGTACGGGGGGGACACTGAAGCTTTCTTT.

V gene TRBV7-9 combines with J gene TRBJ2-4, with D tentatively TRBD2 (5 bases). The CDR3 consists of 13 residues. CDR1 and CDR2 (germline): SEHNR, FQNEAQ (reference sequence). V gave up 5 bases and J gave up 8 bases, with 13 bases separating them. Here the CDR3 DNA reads TGTGCCAGCAGCCCCCCGGGGTGGGACATTCAGTACTTC. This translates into CASSPPGWDIQYF.

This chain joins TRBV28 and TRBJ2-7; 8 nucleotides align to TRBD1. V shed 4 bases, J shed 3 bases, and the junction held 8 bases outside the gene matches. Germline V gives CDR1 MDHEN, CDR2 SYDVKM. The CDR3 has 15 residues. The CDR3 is CASSSTRGRFYEQYF. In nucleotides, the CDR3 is TGTGCCAGCAGTTCCACCAGGGGGCGTTTCTACGAGCAGTACTTC.

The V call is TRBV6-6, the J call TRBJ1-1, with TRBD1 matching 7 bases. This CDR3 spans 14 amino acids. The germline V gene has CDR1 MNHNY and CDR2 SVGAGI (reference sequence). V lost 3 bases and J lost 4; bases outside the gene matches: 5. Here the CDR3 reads CASSYLQGGTEAFF. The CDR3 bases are TGTGCCAGCAGTTATCTGCAGGGGGGCACTGAAGCTTTCTTT.

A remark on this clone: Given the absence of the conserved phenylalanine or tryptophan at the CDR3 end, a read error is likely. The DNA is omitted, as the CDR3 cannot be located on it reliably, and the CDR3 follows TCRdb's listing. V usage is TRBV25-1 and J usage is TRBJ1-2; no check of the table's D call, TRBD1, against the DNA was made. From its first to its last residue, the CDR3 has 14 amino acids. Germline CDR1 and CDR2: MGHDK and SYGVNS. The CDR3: CASSPTTGGGEYTV.

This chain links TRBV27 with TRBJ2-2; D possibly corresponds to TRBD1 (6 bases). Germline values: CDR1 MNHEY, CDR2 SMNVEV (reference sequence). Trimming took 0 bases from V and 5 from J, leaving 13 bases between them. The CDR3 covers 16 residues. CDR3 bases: TGTGCCAGCAGTTTATCGAGATGGACAGAGACCGGGGAGCTGTTTTTT. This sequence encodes CASSLSRWTETGELFF.

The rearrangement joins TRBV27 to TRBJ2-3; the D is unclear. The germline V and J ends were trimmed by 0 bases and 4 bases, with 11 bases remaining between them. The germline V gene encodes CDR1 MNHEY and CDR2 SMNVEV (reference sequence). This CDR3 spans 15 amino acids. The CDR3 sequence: CASSLSVGGADTQYF. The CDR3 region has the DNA TGTGCCAGCAGTTTATCTGTCGGCGGCGCAGATACGCAGTATTTT.

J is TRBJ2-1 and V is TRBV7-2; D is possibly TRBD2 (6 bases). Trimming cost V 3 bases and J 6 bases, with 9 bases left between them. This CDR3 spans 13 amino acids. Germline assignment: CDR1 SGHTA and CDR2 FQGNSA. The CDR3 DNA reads TGTGCCAGCAGCTTGGGGGGACCCAATGAGCAGTTCTTC. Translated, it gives CASSLGGPNEQFF.

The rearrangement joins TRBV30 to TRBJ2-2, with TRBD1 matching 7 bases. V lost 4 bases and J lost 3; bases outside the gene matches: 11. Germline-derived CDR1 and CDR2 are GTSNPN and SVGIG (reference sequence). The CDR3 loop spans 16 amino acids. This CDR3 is CAWMEKGQSYTGELFF. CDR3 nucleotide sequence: TGTGCCTGGATGGAAAAGGGACAGAGCTACACCGGGGAGCTGTTTTTT.

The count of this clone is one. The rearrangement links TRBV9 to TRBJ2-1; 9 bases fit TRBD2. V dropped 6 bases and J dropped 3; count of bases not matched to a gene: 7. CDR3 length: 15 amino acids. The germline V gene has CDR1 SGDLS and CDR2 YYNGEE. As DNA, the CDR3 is TGTGCCAGCACCCCGGGCGGGGGGGACTACAATGAGCAGTTCTTC. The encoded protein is CASTPGGGDYNEQFF.

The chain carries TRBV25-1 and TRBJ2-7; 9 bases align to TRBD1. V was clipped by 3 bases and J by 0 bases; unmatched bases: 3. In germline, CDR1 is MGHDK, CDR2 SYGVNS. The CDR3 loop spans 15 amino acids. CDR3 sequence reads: CASSDPGQGSYEQYF. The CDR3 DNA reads TGTGCCAGCAGTGATCCGGGACAGGGCTCCTACGAGCAGTACTTC.

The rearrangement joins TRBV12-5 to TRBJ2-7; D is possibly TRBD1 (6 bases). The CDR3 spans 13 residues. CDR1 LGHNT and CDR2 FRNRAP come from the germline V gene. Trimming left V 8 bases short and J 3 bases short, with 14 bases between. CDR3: CASTPGGDYEQYF. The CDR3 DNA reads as TGTGCTAGTACGCCTGGGGGCGACTACGAGCAGTACTTC.

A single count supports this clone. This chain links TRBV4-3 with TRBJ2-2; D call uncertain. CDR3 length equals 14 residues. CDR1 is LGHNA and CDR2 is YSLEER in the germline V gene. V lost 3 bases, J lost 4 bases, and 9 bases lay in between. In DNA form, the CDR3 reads TGCGCCAGCAGCCACCTTTCGGGCACCGGGGAGCTGTTTTTT. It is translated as CASSHLSGTGELFF.

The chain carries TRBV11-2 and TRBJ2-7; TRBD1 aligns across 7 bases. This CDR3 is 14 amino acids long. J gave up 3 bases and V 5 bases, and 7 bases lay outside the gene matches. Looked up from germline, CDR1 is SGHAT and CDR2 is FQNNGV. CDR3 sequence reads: CASSHGTEGYEQYF. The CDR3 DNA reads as TGTGCCAGCAGCCACGGGACAGAAGGCTACGAGCAGTACTTC.

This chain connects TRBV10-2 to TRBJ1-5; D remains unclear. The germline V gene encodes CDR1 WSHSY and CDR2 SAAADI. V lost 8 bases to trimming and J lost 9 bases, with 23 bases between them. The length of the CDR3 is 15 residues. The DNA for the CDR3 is TGCGCCAGCTCTGAGGGCGGCGGATCGTTTGTGCCCCAGCATTTT. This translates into CASSEGGGSFVPQHF.

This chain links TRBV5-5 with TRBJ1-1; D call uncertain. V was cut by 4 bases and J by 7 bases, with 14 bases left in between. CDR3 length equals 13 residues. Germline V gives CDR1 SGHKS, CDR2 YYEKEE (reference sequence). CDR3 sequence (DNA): TGTGCCAGCAGCCCCACGCTCGGCGGTGAAGCTTTCTTT. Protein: CASSPTLGGEAFF.

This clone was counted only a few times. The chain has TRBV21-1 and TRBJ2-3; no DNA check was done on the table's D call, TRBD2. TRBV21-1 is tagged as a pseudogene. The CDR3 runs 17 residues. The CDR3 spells CASSPEGGGGCTDTQYF. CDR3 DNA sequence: TGTGCCAGCAGCCCCGAGGGGGGGGGCGGCTGCACAGATACGCAGTATTTT.

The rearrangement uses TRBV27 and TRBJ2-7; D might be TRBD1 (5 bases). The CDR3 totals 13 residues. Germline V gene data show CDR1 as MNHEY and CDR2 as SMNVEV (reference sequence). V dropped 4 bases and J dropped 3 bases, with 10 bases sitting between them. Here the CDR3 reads CASSSPDNYEQYF. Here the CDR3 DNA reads TGTGCCAGCAGTTCACCGGACAACTACGAGCAGTACTTC.

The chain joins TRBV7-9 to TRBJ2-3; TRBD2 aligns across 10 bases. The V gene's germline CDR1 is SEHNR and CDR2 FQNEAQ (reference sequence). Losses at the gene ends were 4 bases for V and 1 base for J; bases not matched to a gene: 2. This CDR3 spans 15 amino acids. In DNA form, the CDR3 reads TGTGCCAGCAGCTCAACTAGCGGGGGCACAGATACGCAGTATTTT. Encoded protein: CASSSTSGGTDTQYF.

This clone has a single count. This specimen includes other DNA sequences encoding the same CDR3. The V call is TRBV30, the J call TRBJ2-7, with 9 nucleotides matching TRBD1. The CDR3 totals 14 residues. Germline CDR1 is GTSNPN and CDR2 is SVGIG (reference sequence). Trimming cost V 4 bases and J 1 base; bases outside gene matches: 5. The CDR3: CAWTPGTGSYEQYF. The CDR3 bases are TGTGCCTGGACCCCCGGGACAGGGTCCTACGAGCAGTACTTC.